The 21 T cell receptor beta chains listed next were all sequenced from one sample in a study of persistence of HIV-infected CD4 T cells. Cells were stimulated nonspecifically with anti-CD3/anti-CD28 magnetic beads. CD4+ T cells upregulating both CD40 ligand and CD69 were sorted as responding cells. The immunoSEQ assay was version 4, run in survey mode. Sequenced by immunoSEQ multiplex PCR; TCRdb stores in-frame clones only, minus some. This table holds about 45,000 clones, 88% found once. These receptors have no identified antigens. Material: CD4+ T cells sorted from PBMCs after 18-hour stimulation, obtained from a patient who received antiretroviral therapy. Every receptor here comes from an adult woman with HIV who was CMV-seropositive.

This clone occurred once. The chain uses TRBV5-4 and TRBJ2-2, with TRBD2 matching 12 bases. The V gene's germline CDR1 is SGHNT and CDR2 YYREEE (reference sequence). Germline trimming cut 3 bases from V and 0 bases from J; bases unmatched to any gene: 3. The CDR3 consists of 17 residues. The CDR3 DNA is TGTGCCAGCAGCTCAGGACTAGCGGGGACGAACACCGGGGAGCTGTTTTTT. Encoded protein: CASSSGLAGTNTGELFF. Using reference TRBV5-4 and TRBJ2-2 for the parts outside the CDR3, the full variable domain is ETGVTQSPTHLIKTRGQQVTLRCSSQSGHNTVSWYQQALGQGPQFIFQYYREEENGRGNFPPRFSGLQFPNYSSELNVNALELDDSALYLCASSSGLAGTNTGELFFGEGSRLTVL.

This chain uses TRBV2 with TRBJ2-3; D is perhaps TRBD2 (6 bases). Per germline, CDR1 SNHLY and CDR2 FYNNEI. The CDR3 has 15 residues. V lost 5 bases and J lost 0, with 12 bases in between. CDR3: CASSRSGLSTDTQYF. As DNA, the CDR3 is TGTGCCAGCAGTCGGAGCGGGCTAAGCACAGATACGCAGTATTTT.

V and J are TRBV7-2 and TRBJ2-5; TRBD1 or TRBD2 may be the D gene (5 bases each). This CDR3 spans 13 amino acids. With 5 bases removed from V and 2 bases from J, the gap between germline ends came to 9 bases. The germline gives CDR1 SGHTA, CDR2 FQGNSA. The DNA of the CDR3 is TGTGCCAGCAGCCGAGGGGCACAAGAGACCCAGTACTTC. Translation: CASSRGAQETQYF. The full variable domain, with the rest looked up from reference TRBV7-2 and TRBJ2-5, is GAGVSQSPSNKVTEKGKDVELRCDPISGHTALYWYRQSLGQGLEFLIYFQGNSAPDKSGLPSDRFSAERTGGSVSTLTIQRTQQEDSAVYLCASSRGAQETQYFGPGTRLLVL.

V gene TRBV29-1 combines with J gene TRBJ1-1; D is ambiguous. Germline lookup yields CDR1 SQVTM and CDR2 ANQGSEA. This CDR3 comprises 14 residues. The V end lost 7 bases, the J end lost 7 bases, and 22 bases lay between the germline ends. CDR3 sequence: CSAEEVAISLEAFF. CDR3 nucleotides: TGCAGCGCGGAAGAGGTCGCGATATCTCTTGAAGCTTTCTTT. Drawing the rest from reference TRBV29-1 and TRBJ1-1, the complete variable domain is SAVISQKPSRDICQRGTSLTIQCQVDSQVTMMFWYRQQPGQSLTLIATANQGSEATYESGFVIDKFPISRPNLTFSTLTVSNMSPEDSSIYLCSAEEVAISLEAFFGQGTRLTVV.

This rearrangement joins TRBV6-5 to TRBJ2-1; 8 bases are a match to TRBD2. CDR1 and CDR2 (germline): MNHEY, SVGAGI. The CDR3 totals 14 residues. J gave up 10 bases and V 6 bases, and 11 bases lay outside the gene matches. The CDR3 spells CASSPQRGSREQFF. CDR3 nucleotides: TGTGCCAGCAGCCCCCAGCGGGGGTCCAGGGAGCAGTTCTTC.

The chain combines TRBV12-3 or TRBV12-4 with TRBJ1-2; D gene unclear. The CDR3 runs 12 residues. V gave up 9 bases and J gave up 4 bases, with 12 bases separating them. This CDR3 is CASFGTSYGYTF. As DNA, the CDR3 is TGTGCCAGTTTTGGTACGAGCTATGGCTACACCTTC.

The chain uses TRBV19 and TRBJ1-1, with unresolved D. The V and J ends lost 5 bases and 3 bases respectively, with 13 bases between them. The germline V gene encodes CDR1 LNHDA and CDR2 SQIVND (reference sequence). There are 14 residues in the CDR3. Here the CDR3 reads CASSRRARDTEAFF. CDR3 bases: TGTGCCAGTAGTCGCCGGGCGAGGGACACTGAAGCTTTCTTT.

This rearrangement joins TRBV13 to TRBJ1-3; D is undetermined. This CDR3 region has 14 residues. CDR1 is PRHDT, CDR2 FYEKMQ, per germline (reference sequence). V was cut by 5 bases and J by 1 base, with 9 bases left in between. CDR3 DNA sequence: TGTGCCAGCAGCCCGAGGCCGTCTGGAAACACCATATATTTT. As protein: CASSPRPSGNTIYF.

This chain connects TRBV5-8 to TRBJ1-1; D remains ambiguous. Germline loops: CDR1 SGHTS, CDR2 YDEGEE. V shed 2 bases and J shed 0 bases, with 5 bases lying between them. This CDR3 contains 13 residues. The CDR3 bases are TGTGCCAGCAGCTTCACGGTGAACACTGAAGCTTTCTTT. This codes for CASSFTVNTEAFF.

The chain couples TRBV7-6 to TRBJ2-1; 9 nucleotides line up with TRBD1. This CDR3 has 16 residues. Unmatched junction bases numbered 11, after V lost 8 bases and J lost 3 bases. CDR1 and CDR2 (germline): SGHVS, FNYEAQ. The CDR3 region has the DNA TGTGCCAGCTCCCCCGGGGGACAGGGTTTCTACAATGAGCAGTTCTTC. It yields the protein CASSPGGQGFYNEQFF.

The rearrangement links TRBV7-9 to TRBJ1-1; D not certain. Germline CDR1 SEHNR, CDR2 FQNEAQ (reference sequence). V gave up 1 base and J gave up 4 bases, with 13 bases separating them. CDR3 length: 15 amino acids. The CDR3 DNA follows: TGTGCCAGCAGCTTAGGTGGGTTTTCAGGCACTGAAGCTTTCTTT. Translated, it gives CASSLGGFSGTEAFF.

V is TRBV4-1 and J is TRBJ2-3; D unresolved. Germline V CDR1 and CDR2: MGHRA, YSYEKL. The ends were cut back, 3 bases at V and 3 bases at J, with 13 bases in the middle. This CDR3 has 15 amino acids. CDR3 nucleotide sequence: TGCGCCAGCAGCCATCCGGGTCCAAGGACAGATACGCAGTATTTT. Translated: CASSHPGPRTDTQYF.

The V call is TRBV9, the J call TRBJ1-1; TRBD1 might be the D (5 bases). The V end lost 4 bases, the J end lost 4 bases, and 17 bases lay between the germline ends. Germline V CDR1 and CDR2: SGDLS, YYNGEE. The CDR3 extends over 15 amino acids. The CDR3 DNA sequence: TGTGCCAGCAGCCCGGGACTCCCTGGGGGCACTGAAGCTTTCTTT. This encodes CASSPGLPGGTEAFF.

The CDR3 sequence is CASSEGPYNTQYF. CDR3 coding DNA: TGTGCCAGCAGTGAGGGGCCATACAATACGCAGTATTTT. The chain joins TRBV6-4 to TRBJ2-3, with D possibly being TRBD1 (5 bases). The CDR3 has 13 residues. The germline V and J ends were trimmed by 3 bases and 7 bases, with 11 bases remaining between them. CDR1 MRHNA and CDR2 SNTAGT come from the germline V gene.

This clone has a single count. The J gene is TRBJ2-7, the V gene TRBV6-5; 8 positions agree with TRBD1. This CDR3 contains 15 residues. Per the germline V gene, CDR1 is MNHEY and CDR2 is SVGAGI. With 11 bases clipped from V and 6 bases from J, the junction kept 18 bases outside the gene matches. The CDR3 region is CASKTRDRPNGEQYV. The CDR3, as DNA: TGTGCCTCCAAAACCCGGGACAGGCCAAATGGCGAGCAGTACGTC.

The chain employs TRBV30 and TRBJ1-5, with 8 bases fitting TRBD1. Looked up from germline, CDR1 is GTSNPN and CDR2 is SVGIG (reference sequence). The CDR3 spans 14 residues. Unmatched junction bases numbered 7, after V lost 5 bases and J lost 4 bases. DNA for the CDR3: TGTGCCTGGGGGTTAGGACAGGGAAATCAGCCCCAGCATTTT. Protein: CAWGLGQGNQPQHF.

J is TRBJ2-7 and V is TRBV5-8; D might be TRBD1 (5 bases). The CDR3 is 14 amino acids. Trimming left V 2 bases short and J 2 bases short, with 11 bases between. Germline CDR1 reads SGHTS; CDR2 reads YDEGEE. CDR3 bases: TGTGCCAGCAGCTTTGACGACAGCACCTACGAGCAGTACTTC. Translated, it gives CASSFDDSTYEQYF.

This clone was counted a single time. The gene calls are TRBV5-1 and TRBJ1-1; D uncertain. The germline CDR1 and CDR2 sequences are SGHRS and YFSETQ. The CDR3 is 15 amino acids. V shed 4 bases and J shed 2 bases, with 15 bases lying between them. CDR3 in DNA: TGCGCCAGCAGCAATCGCGGACGGAGTAACACTGAAGCTTTCTTT. Translating gives CASSNRGRSNTEAFF.

The chain combines TRBV19 with TRBJ2-5; D not resolved. The germline V gene has CDR1 LNHDA and CDR2 SQIVND (reference sequence). The CDR3 is 13 amino acids. V gave up 5 bases and J gave up 4 bases, with 11 bases separating them. CDR3 residues: CASSPSRPETQYF. The CDR3 bases are TGTGCCAGTAGTCCCAGCCGCCCAGAGACCCAGTACTTC. The whole variable domain, remainder taken from reference TRBV19 and TRBJ2-5, is DGGITQSPKYLFRKEGQNVTLSCEQNLNHDAMYWYRQDPGQGLRLIYYSQIVNDFQKGDIAEGYSVSREKKESFPLTVTSAQKNPTAFYLCASSPSRPETQYFGPGTRLLVL.

The chain recombines TRBV5-1 with TRBJ1-6; D may be TRBD1 (5 bases). Germline values: CDR1 SGHRS, CDR2 YFSETQ. The CDR3 has 14 residues. The V end was cut by 0 bases, the J end by 9 bases, with 10 bases between. CDR3 nucleotides: TGCGCCAGCAGCTTGGAGGTCGGGACTTCACCCCTCCACTTT. The encoded protein is CASSLEVGTSPLHF. The entire variable domain, with the rest obtained from reference TRBV5-1 and TRBJ1-6, is as follows: KAGVTQTPRYLIKTRGQQVTLSCSPISGHRSVSWYQQTPGQGLQFLFEYFSETQRNKGNFPGRFSGRQFSNSRSEMNVSTLELGDSALYLCASSLEVGTSPLHFGNGTRLTVT.

The chain joins TRBV3-1 (or the pseudogene TRBV3-2) to TRBJ1-3, with no clear D. CDR3 length: 12 amino acids. With 5 bases removed from V and 4 bases from J, the gap between germline ends came to 6 bases. Per germline, CDR1 LGHDT and CDR2 YNNKEL (reference sequence). The CDR3 loop is CASSLTGNTIYF. The CDR3 DNA is TGTGCCAGCAGCTTGACAGGAAACACCATATATTTT.